This TCR beta chain was identified during a study of T cell changes during pregnancy in multiple sclerosis. Germline assignment: CDR1 MNHEY and CDR2 SVGAGI. The CDR3 consists of 14 residues. The V and J ends lost 5 bases and 5 bases, in that order; junction bases with no gene match: 7. Profiling relied on immunoSEQ multiplex PCR, and the TCRdb table lists in-frame clones only, not all of them. The sample has about 64,000 clones; around 91% are singletons. This receptor was obtained from a female donor in good health, enrolled as a control in a pregnancy study. The rearrangement links TRBV6-5 to TRBJ1-1; 8 bases fit TRBD1. The source material was peripheral blood, sampled in the second trimester of pregnancy. The CDR3 sequence is CASSGRQGQTEAFF. The CDR3 nucleotides read TGTGCCAGCAGTGGGCGACAGGGGCAGACTGAAGCTTTCTTT.